This entry lists 8 T cell receptor beta chains sequenced from one sample in a study of blood T cells in healthy people across ages. A second PCR, run for about 6 to 11 cycles, used a sample-barcoded 5' primer plus a J-beta primer mix. TCRdb reprocessed the 5' RACE reads via MiXCR and lists one record per CDR3 protein. The sample has about 670,000 distinct CDR3 sequences, roughly 41% seen once; the top ten hold 30%. The sample was blood. The source is a man of 80 years or more in good health.

The chain links TRBV20-1 to TRBJ2-1, with TRBD2 as a possible D gene (5 bases). The germline V and J ends were trimmed by 2 bases and 0 bases, with 17 bases remaining between them. Germline V CDR1 and CDR2: DFQATT, SNEGSKA (reference sequence). CDR3 size: 17 residues. Here the CDR3 DNA reads TGCAGTGCTAGATCCAGCGGCCTACACTACTCCTACAATGAGCAGTTCTTC. Translated: CSARSSGLHYSYNEQFF.

V is TRBV6-2 or TRBV6-3 and J is TRBJ2-1; no firm D call. The CDR3 loop spans 14 amino acids. Germline-derived CDR1 and CDR2 are MNHEY and SVGEGT. Trimming pared 6 bases from V and 0 bases from J, leaving 9 bases between. CDR3 protein: CASRNRGSYNEQFF. The CDR3 region has the DNA TGTGCCAGCAGAAACCGAGGCTCCTACAATGAGCAGTTCTTC.

The rearrangement joins TRBV7-8 to TRBJ1-4; D is unclear. Germline-derived CDR1 and CDR2 are SGHVS and FQNEAQ. Trimming pared 2 bases from V and 8 bases from J, leaving 9 bases between. This CDR3 is 13 amino acids long. The CDR3 nucleotides read TGTGCCAGCAGCTTACAGGCCCTGGAAAAACTGTTTTTT. It is translated as CASSLQALEKLFF.

The V and J genes are TRBV29-1 and TRBJ1-1; 7 nucleotides line up with TRBD1. Looked up from germline, CDR1 is SQVTM and CDR2 is ANQGSEA. CDR3 size: 14 residues. The V and J ends lost 4 bases and 6 bases, in that order; junction bases with no gene match: 11. The CDR3 nucleotides read TGCAGCGTTGCCGATACAGGGGATAGCTCTGAAGCTTTCTTT. Translated: CSVADTGDSSEAFF.

The sample holds a few counts of this clonotype. The chain is built from TRBV7-9 and TRBJ2-6, with D unclear. This CDR3 has 17 residues. The germline CDR1 and CDR2 sequences are SEHNR and FQNEAQ (reference sequence). V gave up 5 bases and J gave up 0 bases, with 14 bases separating them. CDR3 loop: CASSPDTLASGANVLTF. The CDR3 DNA follows: TGTGCCAGCAGCCCCGACACCTTAGCCTCTGGGGCCAACGTCCTGACTTTC.

This clonotype showed up just a few times. This chain uses TRBV29-1 with TRBJ1-1; 7 bases match TRBD1. V lost 3 bases and J lost 6; bases outside the gene matches: 4. From germline, CDR1 is SQVTM and CDR2 ANQGSEA. This CDR3 has 12 amino acids. This CDR3 is CSVDLGGSEAFF. Written as DNA, the CDR3 is TGCAGCGTTGATCTAGGGGGCTCTGAAGCTTTCTTT.

The chain joins TRBV20-1 to TRBJ1-2; D is possibly TRBD1 (5 bases). Germline V gene lookup returns CDR1 DFQATT and CDR2 SNEGSKA (reference sequence). The V end was cut by 6 bases, the J end by 8 bases, with 13 bases between. The CDR3 covers 11 residues. The CDR3 nucleotides are TGCAGTGCCTACGGGGGTATCGGCTACACCTTC. It is translated as CSAYGGIGYTF.

This clonotype was counted many times. This chain connects TRBV6-4 to TRBJ1-2, with 9 bases fitting TRBD1. The CDR3 has 17 amino acids. Trimming removed 6 bases from V and 0 bases from J; junction bases left unmatched: 11. In germline, CDR1 is MRHNA, CDR2 SNTAGT. The CDR3 DNA follows: TGTGCCAGCAGACGTCCCGGGACAGGGAGAACTAACTATGGCTACACCTTC. This encodes CASRRPGTGRTNYGYTF.